Following are 9 T cell receptor beta chains from one sample sequenced in a study of T-cell memory formation after mild COVID-19. TCRdb itself ran the 5' RACE reads through MiXCR, one entry per CDR3 protein. This sample has 180,000 or so distinct CDR3 sequences, with roughly 11% found just once. Sequenced: PBMCs or a T cell subset sorted from them (not recorded which). Receptors originate from a man aged 18-30 years who had mild COVID-19 (a few samples of this study predate the infection). Cell type and time point are not known.

In this sample, this clonotype turned up a few times. The chain uses TRBV2 and TRBJ2-4, with 9 bases fitting TRBD2. J lost 8 bases, V lost 10 bases, and 12 bases had no gene match. Germline assignment: CDR1 SNHLY and CDR2 FYNNEI. The CDR3 has 14 residues. The CDR3: CATSGGGGADIQYF. The DNA of the CDR3 is TGTGCCACCTCCGGGGGCGGGGGGGCAGACATTCAGTACTTC. Variable domain in full (rest from reference TRBV2 and TRBJ2-4): EPEVTQTPSHQVTQMGQEVILRCVPISNHLYFYWYRQILGQKVEFLVSFYNNEISEKSEIFDDQFSVERPDGSNFTLKIRSTKLEDSAMYFCATSGGGGADIQYFGAGTRLSVL.

The chain uses TRBV6-6 and TRBJ1-6; 8 positions agree with TRBD1. Germline V lookup: CDR1 MNHNY, CDR2 SVGAGI (reference sequence). Trimming took 6 bases from V and 7 from J; bases not matched to a gene: 17. CDR3 size: 18 residues. The CDR3 coding sequence is TGTGCCAGCAGCTGGGGGACAGGAACCACCGGGGGCAATTCACCCCTCCACTTT. The encoded protein is CASSWGTGTTGGNSPLHF.

V gene TRBV18 combines with J gene TRBJ2-3; 11 bases match TRBD2. The CDR3 is 16 amino acids. Germline V CDR1 and CDR2: KGHSH, LQKENI. V was pared by 3 bases and J by 2 bases, with 4 bases of the junction left unmatched. DNA for the CDR3: TGTGCCAGCTCACCCACGACTAGCGGGGTCACAGATACGCAGTATTTT. This codes for CASSPTTSGVTDTQYF. The full variable domain, completed using reference TRBV18 and TRBJ2-3, is NAGVMQNPRHLVRRRGQEARLRCSPMKGHSHVYWYRQLPEEGLKFMVYLQKENIIDESGMPKERFSAEFPKEGPSILRIQQVVRGDSAAYFCASSPTTSGVTDTQYFGPGTRLTVL.

This clonotype has only a few counts. The chain has TRBV24-1 and TRBJ2-5, with a weak D call TRBD2 (6 bases). V lost 3 bases to trimming and J lost 2 bases, with 9 bases between them. This CDR3 has 14 amino acids. The germline gives CDR1 KGHDR, CDR2 SFDVKD. Here the CDR3 reads CATSDTSRQETQYF. Here the CDR3 DNA reads TGTGCCACCAGTGATACTAGCCGGCAAGAGACCCAGTACTTC.

This clonotype was seen a few times. The chain carries TRBV7-2 and TRBJ2-5; 7 bases are a match to TRBD2. The germline V gene has CDR1 SGHTA and CDR2 FQGNSA. Trimming took 6 bases from V and 3 from J; bases not matched to a gene: 7. The CDR3 length is 14 residues. In DNA, the CDR3 is TGTGCCAGCAGAACAACGGGAGGAGAAGAGACCCAGTACTTC. It specifies CASRTTGGEETQYF.

This clonotype was counted a few times. The chain joins TRBV5-1 to TRBJ1-1; D gene ambiguous. CDR1 and CDR2 from the germline V gene are SGHRS and YFSETQ. With 4 bases removed from V and 0 bases from J, the gap between germline ends came to 16 bases. There are 16 residues in the CDR3. In DNA form, the CDR3 reads TGCGCCAGCAGCGCGAGAGCGGGAGGAATGAACACTGAAGCTTTCTTT. Residues: CASSARAGGMNTEAFF. Based on the CDR3 plus reference TRBV5-1 and TRBJ1-1, the full variable domain is KAGVTQTPRYLIKTRGQQVTLSCSPISGHRSVSWYQQTPGQGLQFLFEYFSETQRNKGNFPGRFSGRQFSNSRSEMNVSTLELGDSALYLCASSARAGGMNTEAFFGQGTRLTVV.

This clonotype showed up just a few times. This chain joins TRBV11-2 and TRBJ2-2; either TRBD1 or TRBD2 may supply D (5 bases each). Between the trimmed V and J ends, which lost 4 bases and 2 bases, there was a span of 14 bases. CDR1 and CDR2 from the germline V gene are SGHAT and FQNNGV. This CDR3 spans 16 amino acids. The CDR3 loop reads CASSSRDLSNTGELFF. In DNA form, the CDR3 reads TGTGCCAGCAGCTCCCGGGACCTCTCCAACACCGGGGAGCTGTTTTTT.

This clonotype appeared a few times. V usage is TRBV7-9 and J usage is TRBJ2-3; no clear D. The CDR3 is made up of 14 amino acids. The V end was cut by 4 bases, the J end by 1 base, with 9 bases between. Germline CDR1 SEHNR, CDR2 FQNEAQ (reference sequence). CDR3 in DNA: TGTGCCAGCAGCTCCTGGACGGGCACAGATACGCAGTATTTT. Translation: CASSSWTGTDTQYF.

The J gene is TRBJ1-2, the V gene TRBV20-1; D is unresolved. This CDR3 has 11 amino acids. V lost 3 bases and J 4 bases, leaving 6 bases between the germline ends. CDR1 and CDR2 (germline): DFQATT, SNEGSKA (reference sequence). The CDR3: CSARPTYGYTF. For the CDR3, the DNA is TGCAGTGCTAGGCCAACCTATGGCTACACCTTC.